The clone carrying this T cell receptor (beta chain) was observed a few times. Its specificity is unknown. This specimen belongs to a study of CD8 T cells in ankylosing spondylitis. Study findings and constraints: A CD8+ phenotype characterized the disease-linked clones, which were relatively rare in peripheral blood. There was a TCR beta motif, made of fewer than 10 highly homologous variants, that appeared characteristic of ankylosing spondylitis blood.

The CDR3 length is 14 residues. V lost 6 bases, J lost 5 bases, and 17 bases lay in between. Per germline, CDR1 SGHNT and CDR2 YYREEE (reference sequence). TCRdb processed the 5' RACE reads anew with MiXCR; each CDR3 protein has one entry. The sample gives approximately 200,000 distinct CDR3 sequences, 9.5% to 15% of which show up once; about 15% is in the top ten. The material sequenced was blood, either unsorted or a sorted T cell fraction (not recorded which). The TCR comes from a male donor with ankylosing spondylitis or in good health (not recorded which). V and J are TRBV5-4 and TRBJ1-1; TRBD1 is a possible D gene (6 bases). The CDR3 loop reads CASTWGGAGTEAFF. In DNA form, the CDR3 reads TGTGCCAGCACCTGGGGGGGGGCCGGGACTGAAGCTTTCTTT.